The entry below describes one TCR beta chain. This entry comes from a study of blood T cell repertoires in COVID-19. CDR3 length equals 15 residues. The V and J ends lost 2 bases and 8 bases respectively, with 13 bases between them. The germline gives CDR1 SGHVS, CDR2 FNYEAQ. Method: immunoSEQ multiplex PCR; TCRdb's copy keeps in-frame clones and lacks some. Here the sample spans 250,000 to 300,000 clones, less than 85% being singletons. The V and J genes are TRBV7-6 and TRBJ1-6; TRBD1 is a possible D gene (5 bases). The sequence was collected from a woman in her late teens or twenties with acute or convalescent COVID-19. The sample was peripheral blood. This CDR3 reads CASSLSQGSDSPLHF. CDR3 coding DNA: TGTGCCAGCAGCTTATCCCAGGGATCGGATTCACCCCTCCACTTT.